The 25 T cell receptor beta chains listed next were all sequenced from one sample in a study of beta chain features in type 1 diabetes. All of the isolated RNA was reverse transcribed, so expressed TCRB transcripts were sequenced. The method was immunoSEQ multiplex PCR; TCRdb's version includes in-frame clones alone and lacks a portion of them. The sample has 330,000 or so clones, around 20% seen once. Sequencing used naive CD4+ T cells from blood. All receptors derive from a woman younger than 30 in good health.

This clone appeared a few times. The chain combines TRBV4-3 with TRBJ2-1; a weak D match, TRBD2 (6 bases). Germline loops: CDR1 LGHNA, CDR2 YSLEER. V lost 1 base to trimming and J lost 7 bases, with 20 bases between them. The CDR3 is 17 residues long. The CDR3 coding sequence is TGCGCCAGCAGCCAAGGCGCCCAGGGAGGTTTGCGGAATGAGCAGTTCTTC. It codes for CASSQGAQGGLRNEQFF.

This clone was seen only a few times. The chain couples TRBV30 to TRBJ1-6; 12 nucleotides agree with TRBD1. The germline V gene has CDR1 GTSNPN and CDR2 SVGIG (reference sequence). This CDR3 is 15 amino acids long. Trimming took 3 bases from V and 9 from J; bases not matched to a gene: 6. Here the CDR3 reads CAWRARDRGLSPLHF. As DNA, the CDR3 is TGTGCCTGGAGGGCTCGGGACAGGGGGCTTTCACCCCTCCACTTT. Variable domain in full (rest from reference TRBV30 and TRBJ1-6): SQTIHQWPATLVQPVGSPLSLECTVEGTSNPNLYWYRQAAGRGLQLLFYSVGIGQISSEVPQNLSASRPQDRQFILSSKKLLLSDSGFYLCAWRARDRGLSPLHFGNGTRLTVT.

This clone has a handful of counts. The CDR3 DNA is TGTGCCAGCCCCTGGACAGGGCAATATGGCTACACCTTC. It codes for CASPWTGQYGYTF. The V call is TRBV9, the J call TRBJ1-2; 8 positions agree with TRBD1. Per the germline V gene, CDR1 is SGDLS and CDR2 is YYNGEE. The V gene end was trimmed by 7 bases and the J gene end by 5 bases; junction bases not matched to a gene: 7. The CDR3 is made up of 13 amino acids.

V usage is TRBV7-2 and J usage is TRBJ1-5; maybe TRBD1 (6 bases). Trimming removed 5 bases from V and 2 bases from J, with 10 bases in between. CDR1 and CDR2 from the germline V gene are SGHTA and FQGNSA. This CDR3 region has 14 residues. The CDR3 DNA is TGTGCCAGCAGCCACAGGGAACGCAATCAGCCCCAGCATTTT. Its protein is CASSHRERNQPQHF.

This clone was found a few times. The chain recombines TRBV7-2 with TRBJ2-2; a weak D match, TRBD1 (5 bases). The V gene's germline CDR1 is SGHTA and CDR2 FQGNSA. Trimming removed 6 bases from V and 6 bases from J, with 11 bases in between. The CDR3 runs to 13 residues. CDR3 in amino acids: CASSRQGPGELFF. CDR3 DNA: TGTGCCAGCAGTCGCCAGGGTCCCGGGGAGCTGTTTTTT.

In its sample, this clone was seen a few times. CDR3 in amino acids: CASSLDLLANEQFF. The CDR3 region has the DNA TGTGCCAGCAGCTTAGACTTGCTAGCTAATGAGCAGTTCTTC. This chain links TRBV7-9 with TRBJ2-1; D perhaps matches TRBD2 (5 bases). Trimming removed 1 base at V and 7 bases at J, with 11 bases between. Germline V lookup: CDR1 SEHNR, CDR2 FQNEAQ (reference sequence). The CDR3 runs 14 residues. Together with reference TRBV7-9 and TRBJ2-1, the CDR3 gives the full variable domain: DTGVSQNPRHKITKRGQNVTFRCDPISEHNRLYWYRQTLGQGPEFLTYFQNEAQLEKSRLLSDRFSAERPKGSFSTLEIQRTEQGDSAMYLCASSLDLLANEQFFGPGTRLTVL.

This chain uses TRBV2 with TRBJ2-1; 7 bases are a match to TRBD2. Trimming at V came to 5 bases and at J to 0 bases, leaving 4 bases not matched to a gene. Germline CDR1 and CDR2: SNHLY and FYNNEI. CDR3 length equals 15 residues. The DNA for the CDR3 is TGTGCCAGCAGTAAGAGGACTAGCTCCTACAATGAGCAGTTCTTC. Its translation: CASSKRTSSYNEQFF.

In this sample, this clone turned up a few times. The chain links TRBV9 to TRBJ1-2; D ambiguous. There are 11 residues in the CDR3. CDR1 is SGDLS and CDR2 is YYNGEE in the germline V gene. Deletions cut 3 bases from V and 8 bases from J, with 8 bases between. CDR3 coding DNA: TGTGCCAGCAGCGCCGTGGGCGGCTACACCTTC. This translates into CASSAVGGYTF. The whole variable domain, filled in from reference TRBV9 and TRBJ1-2, reads DSGVTQTPKHLITATGQRVTLRCSPRSGDLSVYWYQQSLDQGLQFLIQYYNGEERAKGNILERFSAQQFPDLHSELNLSSLELGDSALYFCASSAVGGYTFGSGTRLTVV.

The J gene is TRBJ1-1, the V gene TRBV23-1, with no clear D. TRBV23-1 is designated an ORF whose function remains uncertain. CDR3 length: 12 residues. V was clipped by 4 bases and J by 11 bases, with 14 bases between them. CDR3: CASSPRGLGAFF. CDR3 coding DNA: TGCGCCAGCAGTCCCCGAGGACTGGGGGCTTTCTTT.

This clone was found a few times. V usage is TRBV7-8 and J usage is TRBJ1-1; D may be TRBD1 (5 bases). V lost 6 bases to trimming and J lost 11 bases, with 22 bases between them. Germline-derived CDR1 and CDR2 are SGHVS and FQNEAQ. The CDR3 has 14 amino acids. The CDR3 loop reads CASSLLRTGPPAFF. CDR3 in DNA: TGTGCCAGCAGTTTACTCCGCACAGGTCCACCGGCTTTCTTT. Based on the CDR3 plus reference TRBV7-8 and TRBJ1-1, the full variable domain is GAGVSQSPRYKVAKRGQDVALRCDPISGHVSLFWYQQALGQGPEFLTYFQNEAQLDKSGLPSDRFFAERPEGSVSTLKIQRTQQEDSAVYLCASSLLRTGPPAFFGQGTRLTVV.

This clone has a single count. The rearrangement uses TRBV5-1 and TRBJ2-1; TRBD2 matches at 12 bases. This CDR3 contains 16 residues. Germline-derived CDR1 and CDR2 are SGHRS and YFSETQ. V shed 4 bases, J shed 4 bases, and the junction held 6 bases outside the gene matches. The chain's CDR3 is CASSPATSGGYNEQFF. DNA for the CDR3: TGCGCCAGCAGCCCAGCGACTAGCGGGGGATACAATGAGCAGTTCTTC.

This clone has only a few counts. The chain combines TRBV19 with TRBJ1-2, with 7 bases aligning to TRBD1. This CDR3 contains 13 residues. Germline lookup yields CDR1 LNHDA and CDR2 SQIVND (reference sequence). With 4 bases clipped from V and 4 bases from J, the junction kept 3 bases outside the gene matches. The CDR3 nucleotides are TGTGCCAGTAGTAGCGGACAGGTCTATGGCTACACCTTC. Its translation is CASSSGQVYGYTF. The full variable domain, in which reference TRBV19 and TRBJ1-2 provide the parts outside the CDR3, is DGGITQSPKYLFRKEGQNVTLSCEQNLNHDAMYWYRQDPGQGLRLIYYSQIVNDFQKGDIAEGYSVSREKKESFPLTVTSAQKNPTAFYLCASSSGQVYGYTFGSGTRLTVV.

This clone has a handful of counts. The chain uses TRBV30 and TRBJ1-1; 9 nucleotides agree with TRBD1. Germline CDR1 is GTSNPN and CDR2 is SVGIG (reference sequence). With V trimmed by 5 bases and J by 4 bases, 2 bases remained unmatched. CDR3 length: 12 amino acids. CDR3 DNA: TGTGCCTGGGACAGGGGGACCACTGAAGCTTTCTTT. Amino acids: CAWDRGTTEAFF.

This clone was seen more than once but under ten times. The J gene is TRBJ2-7, the V gene TRBV9; D possibly corresponds to TRBD1 (6 bases). This CDR3 is 13 amino acids long. The V gene's germline CDR1 is SGDLS and CDR2 YYNGEE. The ends were cut back, 1 base at V and 10 bases at J, with 15 bases in the middle. The CDR3 reads CASSVWTALEQYF. CDR3 DNA: TGTGCCAGCAGCGTATGGACAGCACTCGAACAGTACTTC.

A single count supports this clone. V gene TRBV7-9 combines with J gene TRBJ2-7; TRBD1 matches 10 bases. J gave up 3 bases and V 5 bases, and 7 bases lay outside the gene matches. Germline CDR1 SEHNR, CDR2 FQNEAQ (reference sequence). This CDR3 comprises 15 residues. The CDR3 loop is CASSGTGDAGYEQYF. CDR3 bases: TGTGCCAGCAGCGGGACAGGGGATGCAGGCTACGAGCAGTACTTC.

The rearrangement joins TRBV7-9 to TRBJ2-5, with TRBD1 identical over 10 bases. Germline-derived CDR1 and CDR2 are SEHNR and FQNEAQ (reference sequence). This CDR3 comprises 14 residues. V was pared by 5 bases and J by 3 bases, with 3 bases of the junction left unmatched. This chain's CDR3 is CASSRGQGEETQYF. CDR3 bases: TGTGCCAGCAGCAGAGGACAGGGGGAAGAGACCCAGTACTTC.

Only a few counts were recorded for this clone. V and J are TRBV7-9 and TRBJ2-3; D is possibly TRBD2 (5 bases). The germline CDR1 and CDR2 sequences are SEHNR and FQNEAQ (reference sequence). V dropped 5 bases and J dropped 5 bases, with 20 bases sitting between them. The CDR3 runs to 16 residues. CDR3 region: CASSPLTGEQGDTQYF. Here the CDR3 DNA reads TGTGCCAGCAGCCCCCTCACCGGGGAGCAAGGAGATACGCAGTATTTT.

The gene calls are TRBV5-1 and TRBJ2-2; TRBD2 agrees at 10 bases. This CDR3 contains 16 residues. Unmatched junction bases numbered 3, after V lost 4 bases and J lost 0 bases. From germline, CDR1 is SGHRS and CDR2 YFSETQ. The DNA of the CDR3 is TGCGCCAGCAGCAAAGCGGGAGGGCCGAACACCGGGGAGCTGTTTTTT. This encodes CASSKAGGPNTGELFF. Based on the CDR3 plus reference TRBV5-1 and TRBJ2-2, the full variable domain is KAGVTQTPRYLIKTRGQQVTLSCSPISGHRSVSWYQQTPGQGLQFLFEYFSETQRNKGNFPGRFSGRQFSNSRSEMNVSTLELGDSALYLCASSKAGGPNTGELFFGEGSRLTVL.

The rearrangement uses TRBV2 and TRBJ2-1, with 9 bases aligning to TRBD2. This CDR3 region has 13 residues. Germline V lookup: CDR1 SNHLY, CDR2 FYNNEI. Trimming at V came to 7 bases and at J to 6 bases, leaving 4 bases not matched to a gene. The CDR3 DNA reads as TGTGCCAGCAACGGACTAGCGCCCAATGAGCAGTTCTTC. It specifies CASNGLAPNEQFF.

As to this clone: Relative to the germline gene, one junction end is altered; a read error may explain this. The genes are TRBV13 and TRBJ1-6; D not resolved. CDR1 PRHDT and CDR2 FYEKMQ come from the germline V gene (reference sequence). The CDR3 is 10 amino acids. This CDR3 is CASSLVRQSF. CDR3 nucleotides: TGTGCCAGCAGCTTAGTCAGGCAGTCCTTT.

V is TRBV5-6 and J is TRBJ2-5; possible D gene TRBD1, 6 bases. Germline V lookup: CDR1 SGHDT, CDR2 YYEEEE. The germline V and J ends were trimmed by 4 bases and 1 base, with 11 bases remaining between them. The CDR3 covers 14 residues. The CDR3 reads CASSKQGLQETQYF. DNA for the CDR3: TGTGCCAGCAGCAAACAGGGTCTCCAAGAGACCCAGTACTTC.

The V call is TRBV12-5, the J call TRBJ2-3, with a possible D match to TRBD2 (5 bases). Trimming took off 6 bases at V and 8 bases at J, with 12 bases between the two ends. CDR1 and CDR2 (germline): LGHNT, FRNRAP. This CDR3 has 12 residues. The CDR3, as DNA: TGTGCTAGTGGCCCTGGGCGGGTTACGCAGTATTTT. This codes for CASGPGRVTQYF. Filled out from reference TRBV12-5 and TRBJ2-3, the complete variable domain reads DARVTQTPRHKVTEMGQEVTMRCQPILGHNTVFWYRQTMMQGLELLAYFRNRAPLDDSGMPKDRFSAEMPDATLATLKIQPSEPRDSAVYFCASGPGRVTQYFGPGTRLTVL.

This clone was seen more than once but under ten times. DNA for the CDR3: TGCGCCAGCACTCGTTCGAGGGTCGACACAGATACGCAGTATTTT. It yields the protein CASTRSRVDTDTQYF. This sequence joins TRBV5-1 and TRBJ2-3, with D perhaps TRBD2 (5 bases). Germline lookup yields CDR1 SGHRS and CDR2 YFSETQ. The CDR3 covers 15 residues. The V and J ends lost 6 bases and 2 bases respectively, with 16 bases between them.

This clone was counted only a few times. The V and J genes are TRBV5-1 and TRBJ2-1; TRBD2 matches at 15 bases. V was pared by 4 bases and J by 6 bases, with 8 bases of the junction left unmatched. The CDR3 sequence is 17 residues long. Germline V gives CDR1 SGHRS, CDR2 YFSETQ. DNA of the CDR3: TGCGCCAGCAGCCCGAACGGACTAGCGGGGGGGCCCAATGAGCAGTTCTTC. Translated: CASSPNGLAGGPNEQFF.

This clone was observed a handful of times. This sequence joins TRBV10-3 and TRBJ2-6, with 11 bases matching TRBD1. Germline V gene sequence: CDR1 ENHRY, CDR2 SYGVKD. CDR3 length: 18 residues. Trimming cost V 6 bases and J 2 bases; bases outside gene matches: 9. This chain's CDR3 is CAISPGQGAEPGANVLTF. Here the CDR3 DNA reads TGTGCCATCAGCCCCGGACAGGGGGCCGAGCCTGGGGCCAACGTCCTGACTTTC.